This T cell receptor beta chain was identified in a study of Graves' ophthalmopathy and Graves' hyperthyroidism. A remark on this clonotype: Antigen specificity is unknown.

RNA transcripts were the template, and TCR beta CDR3 regions were amplified from them. Second-round multiplex PCR came after first-round RT-PCR with HTBI primers. TCRdb ran MiXCR on the multiplex PCR reads and lists one entry per CDR3 protein. The sample includes around 1.1 million distinct CDR3 sequences, 35% to 40% seen only once; the top ten take around 10%. Orbital computed tomography, thyroid ultrasound, TRAb, serum thyroxine and clinical symptoms formed the basis of diagnosis. Regarding the study as a whole: Thyroid clonotypes that were expanded above 0.001 frequency mostly also appeared in blood.

CDR3 length equals 14 residues. Trimming cost V 7 bases and J 3 bases, with 13 bases left between them. CDR1 and CDR2 from the germline V gene are MNHNS and SASEGT. The rearrangement links TRBV6-1 to TRBJ1-3, with D maybe TRBD1 (5 bases). The receptor was derived from an adult man with Graves' hyperthyroidism. Input material: peripheral blood or thyroid tissue (not recorded which). CDR3 DNA: TGTGCCAGCAACTACGGGGGGAATGGAAACACCATATATTTT. This gives the protein CASNYGGNGNTIYF.